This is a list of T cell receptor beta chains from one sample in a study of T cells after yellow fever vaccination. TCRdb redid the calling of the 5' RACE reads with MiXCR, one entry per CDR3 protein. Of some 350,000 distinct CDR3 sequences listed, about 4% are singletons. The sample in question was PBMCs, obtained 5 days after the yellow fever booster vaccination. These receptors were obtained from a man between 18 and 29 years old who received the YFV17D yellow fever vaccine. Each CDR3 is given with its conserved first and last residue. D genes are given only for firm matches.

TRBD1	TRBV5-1	CASSLPQGATGELFF
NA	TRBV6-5	CASIKPGTKGNTIYF
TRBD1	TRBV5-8	CASSRGQGSSYEQYF
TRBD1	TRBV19	CASKEAGGFFDYGYTF
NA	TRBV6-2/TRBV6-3	CASSYWDNDSPLHF
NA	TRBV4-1	CASSQVGSAPGGNEQFF
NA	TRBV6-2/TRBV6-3	CASSIGGSLFNYTF
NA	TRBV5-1	CASSSGRRETQYF
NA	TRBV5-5	CASSSEGLYNEQFF
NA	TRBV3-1	CASSQVGQPQHF
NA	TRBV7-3	CASSLTGGKMNTEAFF
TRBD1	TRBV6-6	CASSYSNRGNYGYTF
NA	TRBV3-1	CASSQTVGRTTDTQYF
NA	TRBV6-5	CASRPDFYTQYF
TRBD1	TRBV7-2	CASSLPIQGAPSSYNEQFF
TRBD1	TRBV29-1	CSGGQASGELFF
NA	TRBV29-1	CSVDRERHYGYTF
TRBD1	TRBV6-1	CASTRRPGQGSREQFF
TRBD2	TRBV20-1	CSARGASGYYNEQFF
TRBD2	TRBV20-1	CSAYSTSGGYYNEQFF
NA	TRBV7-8	CASSMGGGGQEETQYF